The 27 T cell receptor beta chains below all came from one sample that was sequenced in a study of T-cell reconstitution after alpha-beta-depleted transplantation in children. Unique molecular identifiers were incorporated into the prepared TCRbeta library. MiXCR was run by TCRdb on the PCR reads, yielding one entry per CDR3 protein. The sample holds around 670,000 distinct CDR3 sequences, about an eighth seen once. The source material was PBMCs, sampled before TCRalphabeta/CD19-depleted stem cell transplant. The receptor source for this set is a girl aged 2-10 years with congenital amegakaryocytic thrombocytopenia, due to receive a stem cell transplant.

Notes on this clonotype: Mismatch with germline at one junction end may stem from a read error. The J gene is TRBJ2-1, the V gene TRBV3-1; unclear D gene. Looked up from germline, CDR1 is LGHDT and CDR2 is YNNKEL (reference sequence). The CDR3 totals 14 residues. CDR3 sequence: CASIQPLRSNEQFF. The CDR3 region has the DNA TGTGCCAGCATCCAACCCCTAAGGAGCAATGAGCAGTTCTTC.

The chain uses TRBV7-8 and TRBJ2-2; 8 bases match TRBD2. This CDR3 is 16 amino acids long. The junction had 10 bases not matched to a gene; V was cut back by 5 bases and J by 5 bases. CDR1 and CDR2 (germline): SGHVS, FQNEAQ. CDR3 in amino acids: CASSERGGGPTGELFF. Here the CDR3 DNA reads TGTGCCAGCAGCGAACGGGGGGGAGGGCCAACCGGGGAGCTGTTTTTT.

This clonotype was observed at least ten times. The rearrangement links TRBV6-1 to TRBJ2-3; D is undetermined. Per the germline V gene, CDR1 is MNHNS and CDR2 is SASEGT. With 2 bases removed from V and 0 bases from J, the gap between germline ends came to 12 bases. The CDR3 contains 16 residues. CDR3 DNA: TGTGCCAGCAGTGAATTAGAGAGATCTAGCACAGATACGCAGTATTTT. Its protein product is CASSELERSSTDTQYF.

In this sample, this clonotype turned up many times. The chain couples TRBV21-1 to TRBJ1-5; TRBD1 reflects the table's D call only, with no check against the DNA. TRBV21-1 is noted as a pseudogene. The CDR3 has 15 amino acids. CDR3 loop: CASSMTEYSNQPQHF. The CDR3 DNA reads TGTGCCAGCAGCATGACAGAGTATAGCAATCAGCCCCAGCATTTT.

There are a few counts of this clonotype. This sequence joins TRBV9 and TRBJ2-2; TRBD2 matches 7 bases. From germline, CDR1 is SGDLS and CDR2 YYNGEE. J was trimmed by 7 bases and V by 0 bases; bases with no gene match: 3. The CDR3 loop spans 14 amino acids. As DNA, the CDR3 is TGTGCCAGCAGCGTAGGGGGGGGGATCGGGGAGCTGTTTTTT. The encoded protein is CASSVGGGIGELFF.

The sample holds a few counts of this clonotype. The rearrangement uses TRBV19 and TRBJ2-1, with 11 bases lining up with TRBD2. The CDR3 runs to 15 residues. V gave up 6 bases and J gave up 4 bases; unmatched junction bases: 5. Germline V gene sequence: CDR1 LNHDA, CDR2 SQIVND (reference sequence). CDR3 bases: TGTGCCAGTAGATGGGGGACTAGCGGATACAATGAGCAGTTCTTC. Amino acids: CASRWGTSGYNEQFF. The variable domain in full, completed from reference TRBV19 and TRBJ2-1, reads DGGITQSPKYLFRKEGQNVTLSCEQNLNHDAMYWYRQDPGQGLRLIYYSQIVNDFQKGDIAEGYSVSREKKESFPLTVTSAQKNPTAFYLCASRWGTSGYNEQFFGPGTRLTVL.

This clonotype was seen many times. This chain connects TRBV12-3 or TRBV12-4 to TRBJ1-1, with TRBD1 matching 7 bases. V lost 7 bases and J lost 5; bases outside the gene matches: 10. The CDR3 length is 14 residues. CDR3 sequence: CASIHGQGVTEAFF. The CDR3 coding sequence is TGTGCCAGCATTCATGGGCAGGGGGTTACTGAAGCTTTCTTT.

On this clonotype: One base away lies a much larger clone, so this may be a sequencing read error. V usage is TRBV9 and J usage is TRBJ2-1, with D possibly TRBD2 on 5 matching bases. This CDR3 is 15 amino acids long. CDR1 is SGDLS and CDR2 is YYNGEE in the germline V gene. CDR3 bases: TGTGCCAGCAGCGTACTTGCCGGGGTATACAATGTGCAGTTCTTC. The encoded protein is CASSVLAGVYNVQFF.

The chain employs TRBV20-1 and TRBJ1-4; 7 bases map to TRBD1. Germline CDR1 is DFQATT and CDR2 is SNEGSKA (reference sequence). J lost 8 bases, V lost 3 bases, and 9 bases had no gene match. This CDR3 is 14 amino acids long. The CDR3 sequence is CSASRGTDNEKLFF. CDR3 nucleotides: TGCAGTGCTAGTCGGGGGACAGATAACGAAAAACTGTTTTTT.

The chain uses TRBV12-3 or TRBV12-4 and TRBJ1-2; D possibly corresponds to TRBD1 (6 bases). This CDR3 is 16 amino acids long. Trimming took off 9 bases at V and 1 base at J, with 21 bases between the two ends. The CDR3 loop reads CASSTRRQGFNYGYTF. Written as DNA, the CDR3 is TGTGCCAGTAGTACGCGAAGGCAGGGGTTTAACTATGGCTACACCTTC.

In the case of this clonotype: One junction end disagrees with the germline gene, perhaps due to a read error. The chain carries TRBV5-1 and TRBJ2-1, with 8 bases lining up with TRBD2. CDR3 length: 17 amino acids. Germline V lookup: CDR1 SGHRS, CDR2 YFSETQ. The chain's CDR3 is CASSLVAGRVNGNEQIF. CDR3 nucleotides: TGCGCCAGCAGCTTGGTTGCCGGGAGGGTTAACGGCAATGAGCAGATCTTC.

The chain recombines TRBV20-1 with TRBJ2-2; 9 nucleotides align to TRBD1. The CDR3 length is 16 residues. Trimming took 2 bases from V and 6 from J; bases not matched to a gene: 10. From germline, CDR1 is DFQATT and CDR2 SNEGSKA (reference sequence). DNA for the CDR3: TGCAGTGCTAGACTAAGGACAGGGGCTAGGCCCGGGGAGCTGTTTTTT. This codes for CSARLRTGARPGELFF.

The table lists this clonotype with many counts. This chain uses TRBV20-1 with TRBJ2-4; 10 nucleotides line up with TRBD2. CDR1 and CDR2 (germline): DFQATT, SNEGSKA (reference sequence). V was clipped by 6 bases and J by 0 bases; unmatched bases: 5. The CDR3 contains 15 residues. This chain's CDR3 is CSAKLAGLAKNIQYF. The DNA of the CDR3 is TGCAGTGCAAAACTAGCGGGATTAGCCAAAAACATTCAGTACTTC.

This clonotype has at least ten counts. The chain combines TRBV12-3 or TRBV12-4 with TRBJ2-3; 12 nucleotides agree with TRBD2. V gave up 3 bases and J gave up 6 bases; unmatched junction bases: 7. This CDR3 contains 16 residues. This CDR3 is CASSLFASGRGDTQYF. In nucleotides, the CDR3 is TGTGCCAGCAGTTTGTTCGCTAGCGGGAGGGGGGATACGCAGTATTTT.

Many counts were recorded for this clonotype. The genes are TRBV10-3 and TRBJ1-1; no reliable D call. From germline, CDR1 is ENHRY and CDR2 SYGVKD. V shed 2 bases and J shed 4 bases, with 8 bases lying between them. The length of the CDR3 is 13 residues. In nucleotides, the CDR3 is TGTGCCATCAGTGAGGCACAAGTCACTGAAGCTTTCTTT. It translates to CAISEAQVTEAFF.

This clonotype was detected once. Given a much more abundant clone one base away, this may be a read error. The rearrangement joins TRBV5-1 to TRBJ2-3, with TRBD2 matching over 12 bases. CDR1 and CDR2 (germline): SGHRS, YFSETQ. The CDR3 length is 15 residues. The CDR3 DNA is TGCGCCAGCGGCCAGACTAGCGGGGGAGGGGATACGCAGTCTTTT. Its protein is CASGQTSGGGDTQSF.

CDR3 region: CASSPTLGEWSYEQYF. The DNA for the CDR3 is TGTGCCAGCAGCCCTACCTTGGGGGAGTGGTCCTACGAGCAGTACTTC. This chain uses TRBV7-2 with TRBJ2-7; either TRBD1 or TRBD2 may supply D (5 bases each). The CDR3 contains 16 residues. The germline V gene encodes CDR1 SGHTA and CDR2 FQGNSA. Trimming removed 5 bases from V and 1 base from J, with 18 bases in between.

Ten or more counts support this clonotype. The chain joins TRBV6-1 to TRBJ1-5; 7 bases map to TRBD1. Germline CDR1 reads MNHNS; CDR2 reads SASEGT. This CDR3 is 16 amino acids long. The trim removed 1 base at V and 4 bases at J, leaving 7 bases unmatched. In DNA, the CDR3 is TGTGCCAGCAGTGAAGAGAAGACAGGGTGGAATCAGCCCCAGCATTTT. It encodes CASSEEKTGWNQPQHF.

This clonotype was seen ten or more times. The V and J genes are TRBV7-2 and TRBJ2-1; 7 nucleotides line up with TRBD1. The CDR3 is made up of 13 amino acids. From germline, CDR1 is SGHTA and CDR2 FQGNSA. The CDR3 DNA is TGTGTCTCGGGACAGCCTACCTACAATGAGCAGTTCTTC. This codes for CVSGQPTYNEQFF.

This clonotype was picked up many times. The chain joins TRBV20-1 to TRBJ2-1, with 8 positions matching TRBD2. This CDR3 is built from 15 residues. CDR1 DFQATT and CDR2 SNEGSKA come from the germline V gene (reference sequence). J was trimmed by 4 bases and V by 1 base; bases with no gene match: 6. CDR3 loop: CSARVRAGVYNEQFF. In DNA, the CDR3 is TGCAGTGCTAGAGTGCGAGCGGGAGTTTACAATGAGCAGTTCTTC.

This clonotype came up a few times. V is TRBV27 and J is TRBJ2-7; the match to TRBD1 covers 10 bases. Looked up from germline, CDR1 is MNHEY and CDR2 is SMNVEV (reference sequence). J gave up 8 bases and V 9 bases, and 7 bases lay outside the gene matches. The CDR3 is made up of 12 amino acids. The CDR3 DNA sequence: TGTGCCAGTTCGACAGGGGGCGTCAAGCAGTACTTC. Its protein product is CASSTGGVKQYF.

This clonotype turned up a few times. J is TRBJ2-2 and V is TRBV7-9; possible D gene TRBD1, 6 bases. Germline CDR1 SEHNR, CDR2 FQNEAQ (reference sequence). With 3 bases removed from V and 1 base from J, the gap between germline ends came to 9 bases. The CDR3 extends over 15 amino acids. Written as DNA, the CDR3 is TGTGCCAGCAGCTTCCGGACAGTGAACACCGGGGAGCTGTTTTTT. Protein sequence: CASSFRTVNTGELFF.

This clonotype was seen many times. The chain joins TRBV5-1 to TRBJ2-1; D is perhaps TRBD1 or TRBD2 (5 bases each). There are 16 residues in the CDR3. Looked up from germline, CDR1 is SGHRS and CDR2 is YFSETQ. Deletions cut 4 bases from V and 3 bases from J, with 17 bases between. CDR3 in DNA: TGCGCCAGCAGCGTCGGGGCGGGTAGCTTCTACAATGAGCAGTTCTTC. It encodes CASSVGAGSFYNEQFF.

This clonotype was detected many times. The CDR3 reads CSVAVSGNKYF. The CDR3 DNA sequence: TGCAGCGTAGCCGTTAGCGGGAACAAGTATTTT. The rearrangement uses TRBV29-1 and TRBJ2-3; TRBD2 agrees at 8 bases. The CDR3 runs 11 residues. The V gene's germline CDR1 is SQVTM and CDR2 ANQGSEA. Trimming took 6 bases from V and 13 from J; bases not matched to a gene: 9.

This CDR3 reads CASRPGTSGISEQFF. The DNA of the CDR3 is TGTGCCAGCAGGCCCGGGACTAGCGGGATTAGTGAGCAGTTCTTC. This chain joins TRBV12-3 or TRBV12-4 and TRBJ2-1; 13 nucleotides line up with TRBD2. The CDR3 spans 15 residues. J lost 9 bases, V lost 6 bases, and 8 bases had no gene match.

The V gene is TRBV20-1, the J gene TRBJ2-2, with a tentative D call TRBD1 (5 bases). The CDR3 is 13 residues long. The ends were cut back, 4 bases at V and 1 base at J, with 7 bases in the middle. Germline CDR1 is DFQATT and CDR2 is SNEGSKA (reference sequence). The CDR3 region has the DNA TGCAGTGCTAACGGACAGAACACCGGGGAGCTGTTTTTT. Translated, it gives CSANGQNTGELFF.

This clonotype was seen at least ten times. The gene calls are TRBV28 and TRBJ1-2, with D unresolved. The CDR3 is 12 amino acids. The germline CDR1 and CDR2 sequences are MDHEN and SYDVKM. V was pared by 5 bases and J by 8 bases, with 12 bases between. The CDR3 is CASSLGLGGYTF. The CDR3, as DNA: TGTGCCAGCAGTCTTGGACTTGGAGGCTACACCTTC.